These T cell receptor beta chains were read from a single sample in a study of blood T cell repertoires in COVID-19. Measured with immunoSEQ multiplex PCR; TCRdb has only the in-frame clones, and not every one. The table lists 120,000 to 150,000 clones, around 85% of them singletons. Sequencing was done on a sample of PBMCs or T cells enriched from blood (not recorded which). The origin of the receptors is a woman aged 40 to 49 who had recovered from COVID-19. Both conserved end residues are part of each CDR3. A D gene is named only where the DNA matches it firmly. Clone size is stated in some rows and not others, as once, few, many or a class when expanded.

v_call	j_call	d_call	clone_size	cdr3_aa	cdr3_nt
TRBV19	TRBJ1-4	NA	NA	CASAVGRNEKLFF	TGTGCCAGCGCGGTAGGGAGAAATGAAAAACTGTTTTTT
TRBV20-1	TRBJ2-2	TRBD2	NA	CSASASGETGELFF	TGCAGTGCTAGTGCCAGCGGGGAAACCGGGGAGCTGTTTTTT
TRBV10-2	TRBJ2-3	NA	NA	CASSESVSAGDTQYF	TGCGCCAGCAGTGAGTCGGTCAGTGCGGGAGATACGCAGTATTTT
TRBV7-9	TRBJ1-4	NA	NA	CASSLAVPGDEKLFF	TGTGCCAGCAGCTTAGCGGTCCCGGGGGACGAAAAACTGTTTTTT
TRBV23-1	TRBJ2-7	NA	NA	CASSQSGEVFYEQYF	TGCGCCAGCAGTCAATCCGGGGAGGTTTTCTACGAGCAGTACTTC
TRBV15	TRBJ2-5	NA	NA	CATSWIPLGVQYF	TGTGCCACCAGCTGGATTCCCCTCGGGGTCCAGTACTTC
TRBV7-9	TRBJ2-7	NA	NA	CASSLGGGQTYEQYF	TGTGCCAGCAGCTTAGGGGGGGGGCAGACCTACGAGCAGTACTTC
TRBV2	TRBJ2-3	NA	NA	CASSTKLALGYTDTQYF	TGTGCCAGCAGTACCAAACTAGCTCTGGGCTACACAGATACGCAGTATTTT
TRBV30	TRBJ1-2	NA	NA	CAWSVLYGYTF	TGTGCCTGGAGTGTACTCTATGGCTACACCTTC
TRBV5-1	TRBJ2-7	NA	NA	CASSFGGGGPTYEQYF	TGCGCCAGCAGCTTTGGAGGAGGGGGCCCCACCTACGAGCAGTACTTC
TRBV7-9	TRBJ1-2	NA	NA	CASSSSWGANYGYTF	TGTGCCAGCAGCTCTTCGTGGGGCGCGAACTATGGCTACACCTTC
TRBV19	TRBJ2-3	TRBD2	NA	CASKAGVHTDTQYF	TGTGCCAGTAAGGCGGGAGTACACACAGATACGCAGTATTTT
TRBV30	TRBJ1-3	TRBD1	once	CAWGQGGNAGNTIYF	TGTGCCTGGGGACAGGGGGGAAACGCTGGAAACACCATATATTTT
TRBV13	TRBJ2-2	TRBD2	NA	CASSFGTSGGRELFF	TGTGCCAGCAGCTTCGGGACTAGCGGAGGGCGGGAGCTGTTTTTT
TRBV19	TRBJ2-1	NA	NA	CASSFSSYNEQFF	TGTGCCAGTAGTTTTAGTTCCTACAATGAGCAGTTCTTC
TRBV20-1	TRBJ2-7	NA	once	CSAAGREQYF	TGCAGTGCTGCGGGACGCGAGCAGTACTTC
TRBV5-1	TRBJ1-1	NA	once	CASSLEGLRNTEAFF	TGCGCCAGCAGCTTGGAGGGACTTAGGAACACTGAAGCTTTCTTT
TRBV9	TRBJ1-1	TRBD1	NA	CASSTGDPITEAFF	TGTGCCAGCAGCACAGGGGACCCCATCACTGAAGCTTTCTTT
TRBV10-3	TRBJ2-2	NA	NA	CAISGHNTGELFF	TGTGCCATCTCTGGACATAACACCGGGGAGCTGTTTTTT
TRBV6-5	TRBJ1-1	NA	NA	CASSSTSWEAFF	TGTGCCAGCAGTTCGACTTCTTGGGAAGCTTTCTTT
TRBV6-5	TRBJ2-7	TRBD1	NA	CASRDRSSYEQYF	TGTGCCAGCAGGGACAGGAGCTCCTACGAGCAGTACTTC
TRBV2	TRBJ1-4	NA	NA	CASSARRNNEKLFF	TGTGCCAGCAGTGCACGCAGGAATAATGAAAAACTGTTTTTT
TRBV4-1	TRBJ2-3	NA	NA	CASSQDPGAGTDTQYF	TGCGCCAGCAGCCAAGATCCTGGGGCCGGCACAGATACGCAGTATTTT
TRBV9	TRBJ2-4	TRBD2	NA	CASSPRTSGRVQYF	TGTGCCAGCAGCCCTCGGACTAGCGGGAGGGTTCAGTACTTC
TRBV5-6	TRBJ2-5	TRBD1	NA	CASRGQANLGTQYF	TGTGCCAGCCGGGGACAGGCCAACTTGGGGACCCAGTACTTC
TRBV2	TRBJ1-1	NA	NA	CASRLTLNTEAFF	TGTGCCAGCAGGTTGACACTGAACACTGAAGCTTTCTTT
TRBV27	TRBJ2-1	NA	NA	CASSWQGGIDEQFF	TGTGCCAGCAGTTGGCAGGGTGGAATAGATGAGCAGTTCTTC
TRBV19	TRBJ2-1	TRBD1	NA	CASSIEGQVYNEQFF	TGTGCCAGTAGTATAGAGGGACAGGTCTACAATGAGCAGTTCTTC
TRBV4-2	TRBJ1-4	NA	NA	CASSQDRSGSGEKLFF	TGTGCCAGCAGCCAAGACCGCAGCGGTTCGGGTGAAAAACTGTTTTTT
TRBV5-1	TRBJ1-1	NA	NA	CASSQEPGDTEAFF	TGCGCCAGCAGCCAGGAACCGGGGGACACTGAAGCTTTCTTT
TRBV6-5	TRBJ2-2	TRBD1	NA	CASKNRGDTGELFF	TGTGCCAGCAAGAACAGGGGGGACACCGGGGAGCTGTTTTTT
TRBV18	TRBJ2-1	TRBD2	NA	CASLKSGGPHNEQFF	TGTGCCAGCTTAAAATCGGGGGGGCCCCACAATGAGCAGTTCTTC
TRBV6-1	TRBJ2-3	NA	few	CASSESLAATDTQYF	TGTGCCAGCAGTGAGTCGTTAGCGGCCACAGATACGCAGTATTTT
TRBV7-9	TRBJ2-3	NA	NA	CASSLFDTPGLDTQYF	TGTGCCAGCAGCTTATTCGATACCCCAGGGCTCGATACGCAGTATTTT
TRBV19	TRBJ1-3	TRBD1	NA	CASRGTGLGPGNTIYF	TGTGCCAGTAGAGGGACAGGGCTTGGTCCTGGAAACACCATATATTTT
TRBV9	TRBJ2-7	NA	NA	CASSVDGGSYEQYF	TGTGCCAGCAGCGTAGATGGGGGCTCTTACGAGCAGTACTTC
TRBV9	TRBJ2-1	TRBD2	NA	CASSGSGGSGNEQFF	TGTGCCAGCAGCGGTAGCGGGGGGTCGGGCAATGAGCAGTTCTTC
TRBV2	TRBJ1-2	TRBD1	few	CAGDRGANYGYTF	TGTGCCGGCGACAGGGGTGCGAACTATGGCTACACCTTC
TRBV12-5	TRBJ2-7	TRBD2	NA	CASGLVRLAERAYEQYF	TGTGCTAGTGGTTTGGTTCGGCTAGCGGAGCGCGCCTACGAGCAGTACTTC
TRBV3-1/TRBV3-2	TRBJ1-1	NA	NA	CASSQVGEGEAFF	TGTGCCAGCAGCCAAGTCGGGGAGGGGGAAGCTTTCTTT